What follows are 29 T cell receptor beta chains derived from one specimen sequenced in a study of T cells in narcolepsy. The protocol was immunoSEQ multiplex PCR, while the TCRdb copy is restricted to in-frame clones and leaves out a portion. The table shows approximately 25,000 clones, with just over 60% occurring only once. Material for sequencing was memory (CD45RA-) CD4+ T cells from blood. These TCRs come from a human donor in good health.

This chain uses TRBV4-3 with TRBJ2-5; possible D gene TRBD2, 6 bases. Germline V CDR1 and CDR2: LGHNA, YSLEER. CDR3 length equals 13 residues. V lost 0 bases and J lost 5, with 7 bases in between. CDR3 DNA: TGCGCCAGCAGCCAAGATGGAGGGGAGACCCAGTACTTC. Its translation: CASSQDGGETQYF.

The chain couples TRBV29-1 to TRBJ2-6, with TRBD1 matching 9 bases. Germline V gene sequence: CDR1 SQVTM, CDR2 ANQGSEA. Unmatched junction bases numbered 2, after V lost 6 bases and J lost 2 bases. The length of the CDR3 is 14 residues. The CDR3 region has the DNA TGCAGCGTGGACAGGGGAGCTGGGGCCAACGTCCTGACTTTC. Its translation: CSVDRGAGANVLTF.

Note on this clone: Mismatch with germline at one junction end may stem from a read error. The chain is built from TRBV7-2 and TRBJ2-5, with D tentatively TRBD2 (7 bases). The germline CDR1 and CDR2 sequences are SGHTA and FQGNSA. CDR3 length: 16 residues. DNA of the CDR3: TGTGCCAGCAGCCTAGCGCTACGGGGGGCCAGGGAGACCCAGTACTTC. This sequence encodes CASSLALRGARETQYF.

The chain links TRBV11-1 to TRBJ1-2; 9 bases are shared with TRBD1. V lost 1 base and J lost 6; bases outside the gene matches: 6. Germline CDR1 and CDR2: SGHAT and FQDESV (reference sequence). The CDR3 consists of 15 residues. CDR3 DNA sequence: TGTGCCAGCAGCTTAGGACAGGGGGTGACTGATGGCTACACCTTC. This sequence encodes CASSLGQGVTDGYTF.

This clone was picked up one time. The chain links TRBV5-6 to TRBJ2-1, with 9 bases identical to TRBD2. The CDR3 is made up of 16 amino acids. With 8 bases clipped from V and 4 bases from J, the junction kept 13 bases outside the gene matches. Germline values: CDR1 SGHDT, CDR2 YYEEEE. The CDR3 is CASSTGTSLLYNEQFF. The CDR3 nucleotides read TGTGCCAGTTCGACCGGGACTAGCTTATTATACAATGAGCAGTTCTTC.

V is TRBV5-4 and J is TRBJ2-5; D is perhaps TRBD1 (5 bases). The germline gives CDR1 SGHNT, CDR2 YYREEE (reference sequence). The CDR3 consists of 13 residues. Trimming took 0 bases from V and 5 from J, leaving 8 bases between them. In DNA form, the CDR3 reads TGTGCCAGCAGCTTGGCAGGGTTTGAGACCCAGTACTTC. This encodes CASSLAGFETQYF. The full variable domain, rest sourced from reference TRBV5-4 and TRBJ2-5, is ETGVTQSPTHLIKTRGQQVTLRCSSQSGHNTVSWYQQALGQGPQFIFQYYREEENGRGNFPPRFSGLQFPNYSSELNVNALELDDSALYLCASSLAGFETQYFGPGTRLLVL.

CDR3 DNA: TGTGCCAGCAGCTTAGAGCCGGCAGGGGGGAACAATTCACCCCTCCACTTT. Encoded protein: CASSLEPAGGNNSPLHF. The chain recombines TRBV7-2 with TRBJ1-6; 7 bases are a match to TRBD1. This CDR3 is built from 17 residues. Germline V gene sequence: CDR1 SGHTA, CDR2 FQGNSA. Losses at the gene ends were 1 base for V and 7 bases for J; bases not matched to a gene: 10.

This clone was detected a few times. The chain recombines TRBV7-9 with TRBJ2-1; 7 bases are shared with TRBD1. There are 14 residues in the CDR3. V shed 5 bases, J shed 7 bases, and the junction held 8 bases outside the gene matches. CDR1 is SEHNR, CDR2 FQNEAQ, per germline (reference sequence). The CDR3, as DNA: TGTGCCAGCAGCCGAATACTACAGGGGAATGAGCAGTTCTTC. Encoded protein: CASSRILQGNEQFF.

The CDR3 nucleotides read TGTGCCAGCAGTGACTTGCACGCAACTAATGAAAAACTGTTTTTT. Protein sequence: CASSDLHATNEKLFF. The genes are TRBV6-5 and TRBJ1-4; D is ambiguous. The CDR3 runs 15 residues. V shed 5 bases and J shed 0 bases, with 10 bases lying between them. Per the germline V gene, CDR1 is MNHEY and CDR2 is SVGAGI.

This chain uses TRBV6-5 with TRBJ2-7; D may correspond to TRBD1 or TRBD2 (5 bases each). The V and J ends lost 2 bases and 6 bases respectively, with 11 bases between them. The CDR3 length is 13 residues. In germline, CDR1 is MNHEY, CDR2 SVGAGI. The CDR3 here is CASSYREGTEQYF. CDR3 bases: TGTGCCAGCAGTTACAGAGAGGGGACCGAGCAGTACTTC.

The chain uses TRBV7-9 and TRBJ1-6, with 7 bases lining up with TRBD1. Germline values: CDR1 SEHNR, CDR2 FQNEAQ (reference sequence). The CDR3 totals 14 residues. Trimming took 5 bases from V and 7 from J; bases not matched to a gene: 5. DNA of the CDR3: TGTGCCAGCAGCGTAGGGACAGAGAATTCACCCCTCCACTTT. Its translation is CASSVGTENSPLHF.

This clone was observed a few times. One end of the junction is discordant with germline, which a read error may explain. The genes are TRBV6-1 and TRBJ2-5; D may be TRBD1 (6 bases). CDR3 size: 14 residues. Germline CDR1 MNHNS, CDR2 SASEGT. CDR3 sequence: CASSLTVLGGAKDF. The CDR3 DNA is TGTGCCAGCTCCCTTACTGTCTTAGGGGGAGCGAAGGACTTC.

The chain joins TRBV6-5 to TRBJ1-2; weak D call: TRBD1 (5 bases). V lost 8 bases, J lost 2 bases, and 15 bases lay in between. CDR3 length: 14 amino acids. Germline CDR1 MNHEY, CDR2 SVGAGI. CDR3 protein: CASGGVRENYGYTF. The CDR3 DNA is TGTGCCAGCGGTGGGGTCAGGGAAAACTATGGCTACACCTTC.

The chain has TRBV28 and TRBJ1-6; 9 bases line up with TRBD1. The CDR3 length is 15 residues. Germline-derived CDR1 and CDR2 are MDHEN and SYDVKM. V dropped 7 bases and J dropped 5; count of bases not matched to a gene: 6. This CDR3 reads CASTPGQGHNSPLHF. CDR3 coding DNA: TGTGCCAGCACTCCGGGACAGGGCCATAATTCACCCCTCCACTTT.

The rearrangement links TRBV6-1 to TRBJ1-1; no clear D gene. V was clipped by 2 bases and J by 4 bases, with 14 bases between them. Looked up from germline, CDR1 is MNHNS and CDR2 is SASEGT. The CDR3 consists of 15 residues. The CDR3 here is CASSERRGAGTEAFF. CDR3 bases: TGTGCCAGCAGTGAACGGAGAGGAGCTGGCACTGAAGCTTTCTTT.

The chain joins TRBV29-1 to TRBJ1-1; D gene uncertain. Germline V gene sequence: CDR1 SQVTM, CDR2 ANQGSEA. The CDR3 length is 13 residues. Trimming took 0 bases from V and 0 from J, leaving 5 bases between them. The CDR3 reads CSVEDRLNTEAFF. The CDR3 DNA reads as TGCAGCGTTGAAGACAGGCTGAACACTGAAGCTTTCTTT.

This clone was counted only a few times. Additional DNA sequences in this sample encode the identical CDR3. The J gene is TRBJ2-7, the V gene TRBV1; the D call TRBD2 from the table was never checked on the DNA. TRBV1 counts as a pseudogene. The CDR3 covers 14 residues. CDR3 in DNA: TGCACCAGCGGTCTAGCGGGGGGCTCCTACGAGCAGTACTTC. As protein: CTSGLAGGSYEQYF.

The rearrangement uses TRBV10-3 and TRBJ2-1, with 10 nucleotides matching TRBD2. In germline, CDR1 is ENHRY, CDR2 SYGVKD. This CDR3 spans 15 amino acids. V was clipped by 10 bases and J by 5 bases; unmatched bases: 11. CDR3 in amino acids: CATHGASGGDNEQFF. DNA for the CDR3: TGTGCCACGCACGGGGCTAGCGGGGGTGACAATGAGCAGTTCTTC.

This clone occurred a few times. The chain combines TRBV6-1 with TRBJ2-1; either TRBD1 or TRBD2 may supply D (5 bases each). CDR1 and CDR2 from the germline V gene are MNHNS and SASEGT. The CDR3 consists of 13 residues. V was trimmed by 8 bases and J by 4 bases, leaving 12 bases between them. CDR3 coding DNA: TGTGCCAGCCGAGGGGAAGGGTACAATGAGCAGTTCTTC. This codes for CASRGEGYNEQFF.

Comment on this clone: The same CDR3 also results from other DNA sequences found in this sample. This chain connects TRBV9 to TRBJ2-1; D is undetermined. The germline V and J ends were trimmed by 0 bases and 5 bases, with 6 bases remaining between them. The CDR3 has 13 residues. CDR1 is SGDLS and CDR2 is YYNGEE in the germline V gene. The CDR3 region has the DNA TGTGCCAGCAGCGTAGGACAACACAATGAGCAGTTCTTC. It specifies CASSVGQHNEQFF. The whole variable domain, remainder taken from reference TRBV9 and TRBJ2-1, is DSGVTQTPKHLITATGQRVTLRCSPRSGDLSVYWYQQSLDQGLQFLIQYYNGEERAKGNILERFSAQQFPDLHSELNLSSLELGDSALYFCASSVGQHNEQFFGPGTRLTVL.

The J gene is TRBJ2-7, the V gene TRBV18; 7 bases line up with TRBD1. Germline V gene sequence: CDR1 KGHSH, CDR2 LQKENI. After removal of 4 bases from V and 7 bases from J, the junction contained 7 bases not matched to a gene. The CDR3 is 13 residues long. The CDR3 protein is CASSLYTGVEQYF. CDR3 DNA: TGTGCCAGCTCACTTTACACAGGGGTTGAGCAGTACTTC.

The chain recombines TRBV10-3 with TRBJ2-1; 14 bases map to TRBD2. Germline V CDR1 and CDR2: ENHRY, SYGVKD. This CDR3 comprises 16 residues. The trim removed 10 bases at V and 1 base at J, leaving 6 bases unmatched. CDR3 sequence: CATRGTSGRSYNEQFF. In nucleotides, the CDR3 is TGTGCCACCAGAGGGACTAGCGGGAGATCCTACAATGAGCAGTTCTTC.

This clone was recorded a few times. The genes are TRBV6-5 and TRBJ2-7; D is uncertain. V was cut by 5 bases and J by 1 base, with 12 bases left in between. Germline V gives CDR1 MNHEY, CDR2 SVGAGI. The CDR3 covers 14 residues. The CDR3 loop is CASSPAGSSYEQYF. The CDR3 DNA follows: TGTGCCAGCAGTCCCGCCGGGTCATCCTACGAGCAGTACTTC.

V usage is TRBV11-2 and J usage is TRBJ2-5, with D maybe TRBD1 (5 bases). Per germline, CDR1 SGHAT and CDR2 FQNNGV. The CDR3 is 16 amino acids. V was clipped by 1 base and J by 1 base, with 13 bases between them. The CDR3 sequence: CASSLGGPRGQETQYF. CDR3 DNA sequence: TGTGCCAGCAGCTTAGGGGGCCCAAGGGGCCAAGAGACCCAGTACTTC.

This clone was recorded once. The chain links TRBV30 to TRBJ1-2; no reliable D call. The V and J ends lost 4 bases and 2 bases respectively, with 8 bases between them. This CDR3 is built from 12 residues. Germline V gene sequence: CDR1 GTSNPN, CDR2 SVGIG (reference sequence). CDR3 DNA sequence: TGTGCCTGGACTACCTCCAACTATGGCTACACCTTC. It yields the protein CAWTTSNYGYTF.

The gene calls are TRBV30 and TRBJ2-7; D might be TRBD1 (6 bases). Germline CDR1 GTSNPN, CDR2 SVGIG (reference sequence). This CDR3 spans 10 amino acids. The V end lost 8 bases, the J end lost 4 bases, and 9 bases lay between the germline ends. The CDR3 sequence: CAGGSYEQYF. The CDR3 DNA reads TGTGCCGGGGGCAGTTACGAGCAGTACTTC.

For this clone: A clone one base away is much larger, so this may be a read error. This same CDR3 is encoded by further DNA sequences in the sample. The CDR3 DNA follows: TGTGCCAGCAGTATAACCGGGACAGGGACACCCCTCCACTTT. This codes for CASSITGTGTPLHF. The V gene is TRBV25-1, the J gene TRBJ1-6; TRBD1 aligns across 9 bases. The germline CDR1 and CDR2 sequences are MGHDK and SYGVNS. Trimming cost V 5 bases and J 11 bases; bases outside gene matches: 7. The CDR3 has 14 residues.

About this clone itself: A read error is the likely source, as a far larger clone sits one nucleotide away. V and J are TRBV7-2 and TRBJ2-1; weak D call: TRBD2 (6 bases). There are 18 residues in the CDR3. The V gene's germline CDR1 is SGHTA and CDR2 FQGNSA. V lost 1 base, J lost 7 bases, and 23 bases lay in between. The CDR3 loop is CASSLGLWGGASGNEQFF. For the CDR3, the DNA is TGTGCCAGCAGCTTAGGACTGTGGGGCGGGGCCTCGGGAAATGAGCAGTTCTTC.

This clone was seen more than once but under ten times. The chain recombines TRBV6-5 with TRBJ1-5; D remains unclear. The length of the CDR3 is 15 residues. Germline assignment: CDR1 MNHEY and CDR2 SVGAGI. V was pared by 6 bases and J by 6 bases, with 18 bases between. Written as DNA, the CDR3 is TGTGCCAGCAGGACCAACCTGGATGGCGGTCAGCCCCAGCATTTT. Its protein product is CASRTNLDGGQPQHF.